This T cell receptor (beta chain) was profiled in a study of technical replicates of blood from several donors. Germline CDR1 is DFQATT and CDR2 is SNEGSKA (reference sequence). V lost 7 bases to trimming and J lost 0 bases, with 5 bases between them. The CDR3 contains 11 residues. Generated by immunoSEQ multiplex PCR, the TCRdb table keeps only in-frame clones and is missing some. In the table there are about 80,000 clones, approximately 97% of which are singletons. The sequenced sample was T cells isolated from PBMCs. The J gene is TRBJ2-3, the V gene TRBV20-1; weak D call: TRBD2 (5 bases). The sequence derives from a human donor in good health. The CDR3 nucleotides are TGCAGTGGGGAGAGCACAGATACGCAGTATTTT. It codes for CSGESTDTQYF.